Listed below are T cell receptor beta chains from one sample, sequenced in a study of blood T cell repertoires in COVID-19. TCRdb's table, derived via immunoSEQ multiplex PCR, lists solely in-frame clones and lacks some. The sample shows 35,000 to 45,000 clones, about 86% of them seen only once. Material for sequencing was peripheral blood. These receptors were collected from a man aged 65 to 79 with acute or convalescent COVID-19. CDR3s include the opening cysteine and the closing phenylalanine or tryptophan. The D gene is left open where the match is weak. Where a row states a size, it is once, few, many or the class of an expanded clone; other rows omit it.

J: TRBJ1-3
V: TRBV6-2/TRBV6-3
size: NA
length: 16
D: NA
CDR3: CASSYEAPDSGNTIYF
DNA: TGTGCCAGCAGTTACGAGGCCCCAGACTCTGGAAACACCATATATTTT

J: TRBJ1-2
V: TRBV3-1/TRBV3-2
size: NA
length: 11
D: NA
CDR3: CASSQVNGYTF
DNA: TGTGCCAGCAGCCAAGTTAATGGCTACACCTTC

J: TRBJ2-3
V: TRBV25-1
size: NA
length: 15
D: NA
CDR3: CASSESGHNTDTQYF
DNA: TGTGCCAGCAGTGAATCGGGACATAACACAGATACGCAGTATTTT

J: TRBJ1-1
V: TRBV3-1/TRBV3-2
size: NA
length: 14
D: TRBD1
CDR3: CASSKTGGNTEAFF
DNA: TGTGCCAGCAGCAAGACAGGGGGAAACACTGAAGCTTTCTTT

J: TRBJ1-1
V: TRBV6-5
size: once
length: 13
D: NA
CDR3: CASSYLPGSEAFF
DNA: TGTGCCAGCAGTTACCTACCGGGGTCCGAAGCTTTCTTT

J: TRBJ1-1
V: TRBV19
size: once
length: 14
D: NA
CDR3: CASSIERGNTEAFF
DNA: TGTGCCAGTAGTATCGAGCGGGGGAACACTGAAGCTTTCTTT

J: TRBJ2-7
V: TRBV19
size: NA
length: 14
D: NA
CDR3: CASQKDSNSYEQYF
DNA: TGTGCCAGTCAAAAGGACTCAAACTCCTACGAGCAGTACTTC

J: TRBJ2-7
V: TRBV6-1
size: NA
length: 13
D: NA
CDR3: CASNGGISYEQYF
DNA: TGTGCCAGCAACGGAGGGATCTCCTACGAGCAGTACTTC

J: TRBJ1-3
V: TRBV27
size: NA
length: 15
D: TRBD1
CDR3: CASSVTGGAGNTIYF
DNA: TGTGCCAGCAGCGTAACAGGGGGCGCTGGAAACACCATATATTTT

J: TRBJ1-4
V: TRBV11-2
size: NA
length: 13
D: NA
CDR3: CASSSRGWEKLFF
DNA: TGTGCCAGCAGCTCGAGGGGGTGGGAAAAACTGTTTTTT

J: TRBJ2-6
V: TRBV12-5
size: few
length: 23
D: TRBD1
CDR3: CASGLVLGFRTGADRTGANVLTF
DNA: TGTGCTAGTGGTTTGGTATTGGGGTTTCGGACAGGGGCCGATCGCACTGGGGCCAACGTCCTGACTTTC

J: TRBJ1-1
V: TRBV29-1
size: NA
length: 12
D: NA
CDR3: CSVEGEGGQAFF
DNA: TGCAGCGTTGAAGGGGAGGGGGGGCAAGCTTTCTTT

J: TRBJ1-1
V: TRBV5-1
size: NA
length: 14
D: NA
CDR3: CASSLTPLGTEAFF
DNA: TGCGCCAGCAGCTTAACACCCCTAGGCACTGAAGCTTTCTTT

J: TRBJ1-5
V: TRBV30
size: few
length: 13
D: NA
CDR3: CAWSGQGSQPQHF
DNA: TGTGCCTGGAGTGGTCAGGGGAGTCAGCCCCAGCATTTT

J: TRBJ2-7
V: TRBV5-1
size: NA
length: 17
D: TRBD1
CDR3: CASSLAAGLPQGDEQYF
DNA: TGCGCCAGCAGCTTGGCGGCGGGTTTGCCCCAGGGGGACGAGCAGTACTTC

J: TRBJ2-6
V: TRBV5-1
size: NA
length: 15
D: NA
CDR3: CASSTENPGANVLTF
DNA: TGCGCCAGCAGCACAGAAAATCCTGGGGCCAACGTCCTGACTTTC

J: TRBJ2-1
V: TRBV5-1
size: NA
length: 15
D: TRBD1
CDR3: CASSWDRGFYNEQFF
DNA: TGCGCCAGCAGCTGGGACAGGGGCTTCTACAATGAGCAGTTCTTC

J: TRBJ2-3
V: TRBV9
size: NA
length: 12
D: NA
CDR3: CASSVEREPPYF
DNA: TGTGCCAGCAGCGTAGAAAGAGAACCCCCGTATTTT

J: TRBJ1-2
V: TRBV4-1
size: NA
length: 12
D: NA
CDR3: CASSHPNYGYTF
DNA: TGCGCCAGCAGCCACCCAAACTATGGCTACACCTTC

J: TRBJ2-1
V: TRBV5-4
size: NA
length: 14
D: NA
CDR3: CASSLFGSYNEQFF
DNA: TGTGCCAGCAGCTTGTTCGGGTCCTACAATGAGCAGTTCTTC

J: TRBJ2-3
V: TRBV7-2
size: NA
length: 14
D: TRBD1
CDR3: CASSPDRGPDTQYF
DNA: TGTGCCAGCAGCCCGGACAGGGGACCAGATACGCAGTATTTT

J: TRBJ2-1
V: TRBV5-1
size: NA
length: 15
D: TRBD2
CDR3: CASSSLAGVSNEQFF
DNA: TGCGCCAGCAGCTCCCTAGCGGGAGTATCCAATGAGCAGTTCTTC

J: TRBJ1-2
V: TRBV30
size: NA
length: 11
D: NA
CDR3: CAFRINYGYTF
DNA: TGTGCCTTCAGGATTAACTATGGCTACACCTTC

J: TRBJ1-2
V: TRBV5-4
size: NA
length: 14
D: TRBD1
CDR3: CASSSGQGADGYTF
DNA: TGTGCCAGCAGCTCCGGACAGGGGGCTGATGGCTACACCTTC

J: TRBJ2-2
V: TRBV4-2
size: NA
length: 16
D: NA
CDR3: CASSQQLVDTAGELFF
DNA: TGTGCCAGCAGCCAGCAACTAGTGGATACGGCCGGGGAGCTGTTTTTT

J: TRBJ2-7
V: TRBV27
size: few
length: 13
D: NA
CDR3: CASSLLEGYEQYF
DNA: TGTGCCAGCAGTTTACTAGAAGGATACGAGCAGTACTTC

J: TRBJ1-5
V: TRBV11-2
size: NA
length: 12
D: NA
CDR3: CASSLNREPQHF
DNA: TGTGCCAGCAGTCTCAACAGGGAGCCCCAGCATTTT

J: TRBJ2-7
V: TRBV5-6
size: NA
length: 15
D: TRBD1
CDR3: CASSLYRGSTYEQYF
DNA: TGTGCCAGCAGCTTATACAGGGGGTCCACCTACGAGCAGTACTTC

J: TRBJ1-1
V: TRBV6-5
size: NA
length: 13
D: TRBD1
CDR3: CASSPTGDTEAFF
DNA: TGTGCCAGCAGTCCTACAGGGGACACTGAAGCTTTCTTT

J: TRBJ2-2
V: TRBV9
size: once
length: 15
D: NA
CDR3: CASSYRESNTGELFF
DNA: TGTGCCAGCAGTTACAGAGAATCGAACACCGGGGAGCTGTTTTTT

J: TRBJ2-7
V: TRBV19
size: NA
length: 14
D: TRBD2
CDR3: CASSTHGREFEQYF
DNA: TGTGCCAGTAGTACTCACGGGCGGGAGTTCGAGCAGTACTTC

J: TRBJ1-1
V: TRBV9
size: NA
length: 14
D: TRBD1
CDR3: CASSVGQGRTEAFF
DNA: TGTGCCAGCAGCGTAGGACAGGGGCGAACTGAAGCTTTCTTT

J: TRBJ2-7
V: TRBV27
size: few
length: 15
D: NA
CDR3: CASYSVQGPSYEQYF
DNA: TGTGCCAGCTATTCTGTACAGGGACCTAGCTACGAGCAGTACTTC

J: TRBJ2-7
V: TRBV9
size: NA
length: 14
D: NA
CDR3: CASSGHAGSYEQYF
DNA: TGTGCCAGCAGCGGGCACGCAGGTTCCTACGAGCAGTACTTC

J: TRBJ2-7
V: TRBV30
size: NA
length: 14
D: TRBD1
CDR3: CAWNTGVLSYEQYF
DNA: TGTGCCTGGAACACAGGGGTTCTCTCCTACGAGCAGTACTTC

J: TRBJ2-5
V: TRBV5-4
size: NA
length: 14
D: TRBD1
CDR3: CASSYQGAQETQYF
DNA: TGTGCCAGCAGCTACCAGGGGGCCCAAGAGACCCAGTACTTC

J: TRBJ2-7
V: TRBV4-2
size: NA
length: 17
D: TRBD2
CDR3: CASSQEFQTSGSYEQYF
DNA: TGTGCCAGCAGCCAAGAATTTCAGACTAGCGGATCCTACGAGCAGTACTTC

J: TRBJ1-5
V: TRBV30
size: NA
length: 14
D: TRBD1
CDR3: CAWNRGQSNQPQHF
DNA: TGTGCCTGGAACAGGGGGCAGAGCAATCAGCCCCAGCATTTT

J: TRBJ1-5
V: TRBV5-8
size: few
length: 15
D: NA
CDR3: CASSSTLSVNQPQHF
DNA: TGTGCCAGCAGCTCGACACTTTCTGTGAATCAGCCCCAGCATTTT

J: TRBJ2-1
V: TRBV7-2
size: once
length: 15
D: NA
CDR3: CASSLDFSSYNEQFF
DNA: TGTGCCAGCAGCTTAGACTTTTCCTCCTACAATGAGCAGTTCTTC

J: TRBJ2-1
V: TRBV6-2/TRBV6-3
size: NA
length: 15
D: TRBD2
CDR3: CASSKGLAGVNEQFF
DNA: TGTGCCAGCAGTAAGGGACTAGCGGGGGTGAATGAGCAGTTCTTC

J: TRBJ2-7
V: TRBV6-5
size: NA
length: 16
D: TRBD1
CDR3: CASSYRGTGEAYEQYF
DNA: TGTGCCAGCAGTTACCGAGGGACAGGGGAAGCCTACGAGCAGTACTTC

J: TRBJ2-1
V: TRBV19
size: once
length: 12
D: TRBD2
CDR3: CASGGGLNEQFF
DNA: TGTGCCTCCGGCGGGGGGCTAAATGAGCAGTTCTTC

J: TRBJ2-5
V: TRBV5-4
size: NA
length: 16
D: TRBD2
CDR3: CASSFGFAGGKETQYF
DNA: TGTGCCAGCAGCTTTGGTTTTGCGGGGGGGAAAGAGACCCAGTACTTC

J: TRBJ2-1
V: TRBV7-2
size: NA
length: 15
D: NA
CDR3: CASSFLGGQGIEQFF
DNA: TGTGCCAGCAGCTTTCTGGGGGGGCAGGGTATTGAGCAGTTCTTC

J: TRBJ1-1
V: TRBV4-3
size: NA
length: 14
D: NA
CDR3: CASSPLGPVAEAFF
DNA: TGCGCCAGCAGCCCCTTGGGGCCGGTGGCTGAAGCTTTCTTT

J: TRBJ2-2
V: TRBV15
size: NA
length: 14
D: NA
CDR3: CATSRDPYTGELFF
DNA: TGTGCCACCAGCAGAGACCCGTACACCGGGGAGCTGTTTTTT

J: TRBJ2-1
V: TRBV28
size: NA
length: 12
D: NA
CDR3: CASSLTENEQFF
DNA: TGTGCCAGCAGTTTGACTGAGAATGAGCAGTTCTTC

J: TRBJ2-3
V: TRBV4-2
size: once
length: 16
D: TRBD2
CDR3: CASSPLAGGPTDTQYF
DNA: TGTGCCAGCAGCCCTTTAGCGGGGGGCCCCACAGATACGCAGTATTTT

J: TRBJ2-5
V: TRBV11-2
size: NA
length: 15
D: TRBD1
CDR3: CASSLVTGGWETQYF
DNA: TGTGCCAGCAGCTTGGTTACAGGGGGCTGGGAGACCCAGTACTTC

J: TRBJ1-5
V: TRBV30
size: NA
length: 13
D: NA
CDR3: CAWSETANGPQHF
DNA: TGTGCCTGGAGTGAGACAGCTAATGGGCCCCAGCATTTT

J: TRBJ1-3
V: TRBV2
size: NA
length: 15
D: NA
CDR3: CASSGAFVSGNTIYF
DNA: TGTGCCAGCAGTGGGGCCTTTGTCTCTGGAAACACCATATATTTT

J: TRBJ2-2
V: TRBV7-7
size: NA
length: 13
D: NA
CDR3: CASSEHGFRELFF
DNA: TGTGCCAGCAGTGAGCATGGTTTCAGGGAGCTGTTTTTT

J: TRBJ1-5
V: TRBV2
size: NA
length: 13
D: NA
CDR3: CASSEIQEGPQHF
DNA: TGTGCCAGCAGTGAAATACAGGAAGGGCCCCAGCATTTT

J: TRBJ1-6
V: TRBV5-4
size: NA
length: 15
D: NA
CDR3: CASSQGTTNNSPLHF
DNA: TGTGCCAGCAGCCAGGGGACGACCAATAATTCACCCCTCCACTTT

J: TRBJ2-5
V: TRBV3-1/TRBV3-2
size: NA
length: 13
D: NA
CDR3: CAPSPSPAETQYF
DNA: TGTGCCCCTAGCCCCAGCCCCGCAGAGACCCAGTACTTC

J: TRBJ2-7
V: TRBV2
size: NA
length: 14
D: NA
CDR3: CASRDTSISYEQYF
DNA: TGTGCCAGCAGGGACACCTCGATTTCCTACGAGCAGTACTTC

J: TRBJ1-5
V: TRBV15
size: NA
length: 14
D: NA
CDR3: CATSRDYAGQPQHF
DNA: TGTGCCACCAGCAGAGACTACGCGGGACAGCCCCAGCATTTT